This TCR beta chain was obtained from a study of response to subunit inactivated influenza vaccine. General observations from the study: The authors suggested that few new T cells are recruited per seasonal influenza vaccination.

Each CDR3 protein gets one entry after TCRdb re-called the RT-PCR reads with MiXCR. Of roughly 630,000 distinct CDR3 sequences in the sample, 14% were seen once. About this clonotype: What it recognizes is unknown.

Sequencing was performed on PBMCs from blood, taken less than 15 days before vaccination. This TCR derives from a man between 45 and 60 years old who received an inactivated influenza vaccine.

In DNA form, the CDR3 reads TGCACCCTAGGGGGCGAGGAGACCCAGTACTTC. Protein sequence: CTLGGEETQYF. The J gene is TRBJ2-5, the V gene TRBV29-1; 7 bases are a match to TRBD1. CDR3 length equals 11 residues. CDR1 and CDR2 (germline): SQVTM, ANQGSEA.